The present T cell receptor (beta chain) was sequenced within a study of regulatory T cells in long-lasting Graves disease. This CDR3 contains 18 residues. The V end lost 3 bases, the J end lost 0 bases, and 21 bases lay between the germline ends. From germline, CDR1 is SGDLS and CDR2 YYNGEE. The time point is: persistent/refractory GD, antithyroid drugs over 5 years with positive TRAb. The TCR library was prepared using RNA isolated from PBMCs. Each patient gave approximately 8.1 milliliters of EDTA-anticoagulated peripheral blood. HTBI primers from iRepertoire and Arm-PCR of CDR3 regions yielded the TCR beta libraries. Using its own MiXCR run on the multiplex PCR reads, TCRdb lists one record per CDR3 protein. The sample consists of roughly 450,000 distinct CDR3 sequences, roughly 22% of them appearing once.

Sequenced material: peripheral blood mononuclear cells (PBMCs), taken when the disease was refractory, from a patient treated with antithyroid drugs. This chain connects TRBV9 to TRBJ1-2, with D perhaps matching TRBD1 (5 bases). This TCR derives from a female donor with Graves disease. CDR3 sequence: CASSEKGQGPLPNYGYTF. Written as DNA, the CDR3 is TGTGCCAGCAGCGAAAAAGGGCAGGGTCCCCTACCTAACTATGGCTACACCTTC.